This T cell receptor beta chain was found in a study of cytomegalovirus exposure and HLA in healthy donors. About the research overall: Across around 400 genotyped donors, 81% landed in the Caucasian-associated ancestry cluster. Study-wide points: TCR beta sequences reportedly predicted most subjects' HLA-A and HLA-B alleles accurately. Most TCR sequences proved rare, with some public TCRs found in many donors.

This clone occurred a few times. What it binds is unknown. The V and J ends lost 4 bases and 5 bases, in that order; junction bases with no gene match: 9. Looked up from germline, CDR1 is LGHNA and CDR2 is YNFKEQ. This CDR3 contains 15 residues. Primers for the PCR totalled 60 Vbeta and 13 Jbeta. Generated by immunoSEQ multiplex PCR, the TCRdb table keeps only in-frame clones and is missing some. The sample lists tens of thousands of clones; under 80% were seen once. Sequenced sample: PBMCs. The chain recombines TRBV4-2 with TRBJ2-3; TRBD2 matches 7 bases. The sequence was obtained from a man aged 60 to 69 in good health and CMV-seropositive. CDR3 bases: TGTGCCAGCAGCCCGGTGGGGGGGGGACGAGATACGCAGTATTTT. Its protein product is CASSPVGGGRDTQYF.